This T cell receptor (beta chain) was profiled in a study of cytomegalovirus exposure and HLA in healthy donors. Study background: About 200 million T cells yielded some 100 million unique TCR beta sequences, as an earlier analysis found.

V lost 4 bases to trimming and J lost 8 bases; unmatched junction nucleotides: 13. Per the germline V gene, CDR1 is SGHTS and CDR2 is YDEGEE. This CDR3 region has 17 residues. Donors likely had unrecorded immune exposures despite being nominally healthy when sampled. Study results and limitations: Several top significant clusters appeared, in a later analysis, to be linked to common viral pathogens.

As to this clone: Its specificity is not known.

Researchers ran the PCR with 60 Vbeta and 13 Jbeta primers. The table came from immunoSEQ multiplex PCR; TCRdb's copy has only in-frame clones and leaves some out. The top ten hold roughly 2.5% of the sample, which has about 98,000 clones, roughly 70% seen once. The receptor comes from a man aged 50 to 59 in good health and CMV-seronegative. V gene TRBV5-8 combines with J gene TRBJ1-5; 12 bases line up with TRBD1. Sequenced material: PBMCs. This CDR3 reads CASSRGQGAFLGEPQHF. The CDR3 nucleotides read TGTGCCAGCAGCCGGGGACAGGGGGCGTTCCTCGGGGAGCCCCAGCATTTT.